What follows are 20 T cell receptor beta chains derived from one specimen sequenced in a study of CDR3 diversity in severe acne. TCRdb analysed the PCR reads with MiXCR anew, one entry per CDR3 protein. The sample shows 84,000 or so distinct CDR3 sequences, about 50% of them seen only once. The source material was blood. These receptors came from a male donor in good health, serving as a control.

This clonotype was seen repeatedly, ten times or more. The chain recombines TRBV11-2 with TRBJ2-7; maybe TRBD1 (5 bases). This CDR3 is 14 amino acids long. Between the trimmed V and J ends, which lost 1 base and 2 bases, there was a span of 9 bases. Per germline, CDR1 SGHAT and CDR2 FQNNGV. The DNA of the CDR3 is TGTGCCAGCAGCTTAGTATCAGGGACCTACGAGCAGTACTTC. Residues: CASSLVSGTYEQYF.

This clonotype was seen only once. The rearrangement joins TRBV19 to TRBJ1-6; 7 bases line up with TRBD1. The V gene's germline CDR1 is LNHDA and CDR2 SQIVND (reference sequence). Unmatched junction bases numbered 5, after V lost 5 bases and J lost 4 bases. The CDR3 runs 15 residues. CDR3 sequence (DNA): TGTGCCAGTAGTGAACAGGGGACATATAATTCACCCCTCCACTTT. It specifies CASSEQGTYNSPLHF.

As for this clonotype: At one of its ends the junction is not consistent with the germline gene, which may arise from a read error. The chain links TRBV5-1 to TRBJ2-7, with a tentative D call TRBD2 (5 bases). The germline V gene encodes CDR1 SGHRS and CDR2 YFSETQ. This CDR3 region has 12 residues. For the CDR3, the DNA is TGTGCCAGCAGTTGGACCGGAGGCGAGCAGTACTTC. It specifies CASSWTGGEQYF.

This clonotype appeared a single time. The rearrangement joins TRBV7-3 to TRBJ2-7, with TRBD2 matching over 7 bases. V shed 6 bases, J shed 5 bases, and the junction held 25 bases outside the gene matches. Germline values: CDR1 SGHTA, CDR2 FQGTGA. This CDR3 contains 19 residues. The CDR3 DNA follows: TGTGCCAGCAGTCCCCCCGGGGAGCGGGATGGAAGTCCTCTGGACGAGCAGTACTTC. It translates to CASSPPGERDGSPLDEQYF.

The chain is built from TRBV4-1 and TRBJ2-3, with TRBD2 matching over 8 bases. Germline CDR1 and CDR2: MGHRA and YSYEKL. V lost 0 bases, J lost 0 bases, and 8 bases stayed unmatched. The CDR3 totals 18 residues. The CDR3 is CASSQEKSGGTSTDTQYF. The CDR3 DNA reads TGCGCCAGCAGCCAAGAAAAGAGCGGGGGAACTAGCACAGATACGCAGTATTTT.

There are many counts of this clonotype. The chain is built from TRBV5-8 and TRBJ2-3, with D perhaps TRBD2 (6 bases). The germline V and J ends were trimmed by 4 bases and 2 bases, with 14 bases remaining between them. Germline loops: CDR1 SGHTS, CDR2 YDEGEE. This CDR3 has 15 residues. CDR3 DNA sequence: TGTGCCAGCAGCACACCGGGACTCCTCACAGATACGCAGTATTTT. It encodes CASSTPGLLTDTQYF.

This sequence joins TRBV20-1 and TRBJ1-5; D unclear. The CDR3 contains 15 residues. Trimming pared 5 bases from V and 4 bases from J, leaving 18 bases between. Per the germline V gene, CDR1 is DFQATT and CDR2 is SNEGSKA (reference sequence). The CDR3 spells CSALWTSGRNQPQHF. The CDR3 DNA follows: TGCAGTGCTTTATGGACTAGCGGGAGAAATCAGCCCCAGCATTTT.

The chain employs TRBV7-2 and TRBJ1-2; TRBD1 agrees at 8 bases. The CDR3 sequence is 13 residues long. The junction had 7 bases not matched to a gene; V was cut back by 5 bases and J by 8 bases. CDR1 SGHTA and CDR2 FQGNSA come from the germline V gene. CDR3 nucleotides: TGTGCCAGCAGCCCCGGGACAGGCTTCGGCTACACCTTC. Translation gives CASSPGTGFGYTF.

In the case of this clonotype: At one end the junction does not follow the germline gene, possibly because of a read error. The rearrangement links TRBV7-9 to TRBJ1-1; possibly TRBD1 for D (6 bases). The CDR3 loop spans 14 amino acids. Germline lookup yields CDR1 SEHNR and CDR2 FQNEAQ (reference sequence). CDR3 in amino acids: CASSLVGGQTGAFF. The CDR3 nucleotides are TGTGCCAGCAGCTTGGTTGGGGGGCAGACTGGAGCTTTCTTT.

Comments on this clonotype: The CDR3 carries no conserved terminal phenylalanine or tryptophan, so it likely arises from a read error. The DNA is omitted, as the CDR3 cannot be located on it reliably, and the CDR3 follows TCRdb's listing. The V gene is TRBV24-1, the J gene TRBJ2-1. Termini included, the CDR3 measures 8 amino acids. CDR1 KGHDR and CDR2 SFDVKD come from the germline V gene. The CDR3 reads CATSPIWS.

This clonotype was seen many times. CDR3 region: CASRDGYGYTF. In DNA form, the CDR3 reads TGCGCCAGCAGGGACGGATATGGCTACACCTTC. The chain combines TRBV10-2 with TRBJ1-2; D is uncertain. V shed 6 bases and J shed 5 bases, with 7 bases lying between them. The CDR3 length is 11 residues. Germline CDR1 reads WSHSY; CDR2 reads SAAADI.

V and J are TRBV28 and TRBJ2-5; TRBD1 agrees at 8 bases. V lost 6 bases to trimming and J lost 7 bases; unmatched junction nucleotides: 1. The CDR3 consists of 11 residues. Germline-derived CDR1 and CDR2 are MDHEN and SYDVKM. CDR3 sequence: CASRQGGTQYF. In DNA form, the CDR3 reads TGTGCCAGCAGACAGGGGGGGACCCAGTACTTC.

This clonotype was counted a few times. The chain has TRBV20-1 and TRBJ2-1; the D call may be TRBD1 or TRBD2 (5 bases each). V was cut by 2 bases and J by 8 bases, with 16 bases left in between. This CDR3 comprises 14 residues. Germline CDR1 is DFQATT and CDR2 is SNEGSKA (reference sequence). The CDR3 coding sequence is TGCAGTGCTAGAACCGGGGCAGGGAGCGATGAGCAGTTCTTC. Translating gives CSARTGAGSDEQFF.

This clonotype was counted many times. The gene calls are TRBV6-6 and TRBJ1-2; the D gene is possibly TRBD1 (5 bases). The germline V and J ends were trimmed by 11 bases and 8 bases, with 21 bases remaining between them. Germline CDR1 MNHNY, CDR2 SVGAGI (reference sequence). The CDR3 is 13 residues long. The chain's CDR3 is CADSRGLFWGYTF. CDR3 nucleotides: TGTGCCGATTCCCGGGGACTCTTCTGGGGCTACACCTTC.

V gene TRBV2 combines with J gene TRBJ1-1; D not certain. This CDR3 comprises 12 residues. CDR1 and CDR2 (germline): SNHLY, FYNNEI. With 5 bases removed from V and 6 bases from J, the gap between germline ends came to 10 bases. In nucleotides, the CDR3 is TGTGCCAGCAGTTCTCAAACACCTGAAGCTTTCTTT. Translation: CASSSQTPEAFF.

The rearrangement links TRBV20-1 to TRBJ1-1; the D is unclear. The length of the CDR3 is 12 residues. Germline V gene data show CDR1 as DFQATT and CDR2 as SNEGSKA (reference sequence). V was trimmed by 8 bases and J by 2 bases, leaving 12 bases between them. CDR3 sequence reads: CSFRPGNTEAFF. CDR3 in DNA: TGCAGTTTTCGGCCGGGTAACACTGAAGCTTTCTTT.

This clonotype occurred many times. V gene TRBV7-2 combines with J gene TRBJ1-1; D is uncertain. The CDR3 totals 11 residues. Germline CDR1 is SGHTA and CDR2 is FQGNSA. Between the trimmed V and J ends, which lost 6 bases and 11 bases, there was a span of 13 bases. The CDR3 nucleotides read TGTGCCAGCAGTCTCCAGGTTCGGGCTTTCTTT. This encodes CASSLQVRAFF.

The chain links TRBV2 to TRBJ2-7; D not resolved. Trimming cost V 4 bases and J 0 bases, with 16 bases left between them. The CDR3 sequence is 16 residues long. Per germline, CDR1 SNHLY and CDR2 FYNNEI. The CDR3: CASSADGRRGSYEQYF. As DNA, the CDR3 is TGTGCCAGCAGTGCGGATGGACGGAGAGGCTCCTACGAGCAGTACTTC.

This clonotype was recorded once. Here the CDR3 reads CATSDRTGGPTEAFF. For the CDR3, the DNA is TGTGCCACCAGTGACCGGACAGGGGGTCCGACTGAAGCTTTCTTT. J is TRBJ1-1 and V is TRBV24-1, with TRBD1 matching over 10 bases. This CDR3 region has 15 residues. With 4 bases clipped from V and 5 bases from J, the junction kept 6 bases outside the gene matches. Germline V CDR1 and CDR2: KGHDR, SFDVKD.

The gene calls are TRBV29-1 and TRBJ2-5, with TRBD2 matching 9 bases. The germline V gene has CDR1 SQVTM and CDR2 ANQGSEA. The CDR3 runs 13 residues. Germline trimming cut 5 bases from V and 5 bases from J; bases unmatched to any gene: 6. CDR3 nucleotide sequence: TGCAGCGTTCCCAGCGGGGGGAAGGAGACCCAGTACTTC. Translation gives CSVPSGGKETQYF.